This TCR beta chain appears in the sequencing data of a study of blood T cell repertoires in COVID-19. Turning to the study itself: Material from acute and convalescent COVID-19 was sourced from the United States, Italy and Spain. T cells, B-cell-depleted T cells, or PBMCs provided the cDNA or gDNA that served as material.

Original processing notes: Nucleated cell counts were estimated from reference gene primer amplification. Sequencing used immunoSEQ multiplex PCR; TCRdb keeps in-frame clones, though not all of them. That table furnishes V, J and clone size, whereas the DNA furnished D and trimming. Of around 110,000 clones listed, roughly 83% were seen once; the top ten hold less than 5%. CDR1 and CDR2 (germline): MNHNY, SVGAGI (reference sequence). The CDR3 contains 13 residues. The junction had 3 bases not matched to a gene; V was cut back by 8 bases and J by 3 bases. V and J are TRBV6-6 and TRBJ1-4; 7 bases fit TRBD1. The source of this sequence is a human donor in a cohort sampled during active COVID-19. Material: peripheral blood. CDR3 nucleotide sequence: TGTGCCAGCCGGGACAGCGCTAATGAAAAACTGTTTTTT. Encoded protein: CASRDSANEKLFF.